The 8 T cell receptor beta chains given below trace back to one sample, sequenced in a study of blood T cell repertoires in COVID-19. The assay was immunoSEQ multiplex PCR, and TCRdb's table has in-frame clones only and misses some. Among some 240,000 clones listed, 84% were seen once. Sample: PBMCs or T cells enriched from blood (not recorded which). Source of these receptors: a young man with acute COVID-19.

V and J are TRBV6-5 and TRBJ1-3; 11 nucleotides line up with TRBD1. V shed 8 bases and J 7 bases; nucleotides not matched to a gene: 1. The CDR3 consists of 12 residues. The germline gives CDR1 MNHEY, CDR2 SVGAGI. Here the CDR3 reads CASGTGGNTIYF. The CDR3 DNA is TGTGCCAGCGGGACAGGGGGTAACACCATATATTTT.

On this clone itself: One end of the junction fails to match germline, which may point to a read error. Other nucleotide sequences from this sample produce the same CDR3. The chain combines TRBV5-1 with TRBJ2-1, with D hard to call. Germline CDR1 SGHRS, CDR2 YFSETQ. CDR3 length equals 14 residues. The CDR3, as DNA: TGTGCCAGCAGCTTGGCAGGATCCTACAATGAGCAGTTCTTC. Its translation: CASSLAGSYNEQFF.

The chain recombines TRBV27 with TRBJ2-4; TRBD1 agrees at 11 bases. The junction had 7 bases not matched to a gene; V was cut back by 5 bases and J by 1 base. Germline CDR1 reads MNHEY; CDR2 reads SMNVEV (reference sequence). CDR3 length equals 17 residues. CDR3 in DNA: TGTGCCAGCAGTCCCCGTGGACAGGGGGCGGCCAAAAACATTCAGTACTTC. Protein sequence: CASSPRGQGAAKNIQYF.

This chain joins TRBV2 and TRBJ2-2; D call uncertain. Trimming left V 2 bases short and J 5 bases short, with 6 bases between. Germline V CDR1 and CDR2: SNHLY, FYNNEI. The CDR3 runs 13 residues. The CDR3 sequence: CASSEIQTGELFF. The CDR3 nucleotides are TGTGCCAGCAGTGAAATCCAGACCGGGGAGCTGTTTTTT.

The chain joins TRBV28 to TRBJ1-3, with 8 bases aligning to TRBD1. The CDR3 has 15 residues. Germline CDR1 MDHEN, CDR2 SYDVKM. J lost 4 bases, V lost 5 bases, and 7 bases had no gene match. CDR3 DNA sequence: TGTGCCAGCAGTAGGGACAGGACCCGGGGAAACACCATATATTTT. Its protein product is CASSRDRTRGNTIYF.

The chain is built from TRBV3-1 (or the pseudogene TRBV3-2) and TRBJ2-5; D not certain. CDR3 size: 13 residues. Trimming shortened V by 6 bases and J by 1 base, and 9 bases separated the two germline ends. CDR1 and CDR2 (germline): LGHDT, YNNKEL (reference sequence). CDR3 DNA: TGTGCCAGCAGGGCCCAAATCCAAGAGACCCAGTACTTC. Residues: CASRAQIQETQYF.

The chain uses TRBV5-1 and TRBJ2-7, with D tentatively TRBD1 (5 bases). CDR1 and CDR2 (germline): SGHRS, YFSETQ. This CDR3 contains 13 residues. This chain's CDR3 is CASRTGVGSEQYV. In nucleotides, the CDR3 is TGTGCCAGCAGAACAGGAGTTGGCAGCGAGCAGTACGTC.

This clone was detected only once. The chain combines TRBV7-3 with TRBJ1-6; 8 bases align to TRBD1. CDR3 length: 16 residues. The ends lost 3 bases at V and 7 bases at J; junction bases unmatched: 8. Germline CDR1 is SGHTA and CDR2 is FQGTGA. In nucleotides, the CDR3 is TGTGCCAGCAGCTTGGGTCAGGGGGCGAGAAATTCACCCCTCCACTTT. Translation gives CASSLGQGARNSPLHF.